A single sample is the source of the 13 T cell receptor beta chains below, sequenced in a study of a mutant IDH1 vaccine in newly diagnosed glioma listed by TCRdb under 2021. What the time point label conveys for this sample: week 5, during vaccination. Each vaccine dose was 300 ug of a 20-mer mutant IDH1 peptide in Montanide, given subcutaneously with topical imiquimod. These receptors are not linked to any known antigen. The method was the immunoSEQ multiplex PCR assay. TCRdb limited this immuneACCESS table to in-frame rearrangements with V and J called. A share of clones is missing; checked studies link under half to unresolved V genes, and the rest is unexplained. The sample contains approximately 32,000 clones, about three fifths of them found a single time. Jointly, the top ten make up approximately 9.9% of the sample. Sequences were derived from PBMCs, sampled from a glioma patient whose treatment included an IDH1 peptide vaccine. All receptors come from a woman younger than 30 with glioma.

The rearrangement uses TRBV5-3 and TRBJ2-5, with D possibly being TRBD1 (5 bases). TRBV5-3 is reported as an ORF; its role is uncertain. This CDR3 comprises 14 residues. Between the trimmed V and J ends, which lost 4 bases and 1 base, there was a span of 11 bases. CDR3: CARSKKRGQETQYF. CDR3 sequence (DNA): TGTGCCAGAAGCAAGAAAAGGGGCCAAGAGACCCAGTACTTC.

This clone turned up a few times. The rearrangement uses TRBV6-1 and TRBJ1-5, with TRBD1 as a possible D gene (5 bases). Germline values: CDR1 MNHNS, CDR2 SASEGT. V gave up 11 bases and J gave up 3 bases, with 14 bases separating them. The CDR3 loop spans 13 amino acids. DNA for the CDR3: TGTGCCTTTGGACCGGGGCCCAATCAGCCCCAGCATTTT. It yields the protein CAFGPGPNQPQHF.

The V and J genes are TRBV6-5 and TRBJ1-1; tentatively, D is TRBD1 (5 bases). With 8 bases removed from V and 0 bases from J, the gap between germline ends came to 10 bases. This CDR3 comprises 13 residues. Germline assignment: CDR1 MNHEY and CDR2 SVGAGI. The CDR3 nucleotides read TGTGCCAGCCTACAGGCCATGAACACTGAAGCTTTCTTT. Its protein product is CASLQAMNTEAFF.

This clone was found a few times. This chain uses TRBV29-1 with TRBJ2-1; 9 bases are a match to TRBD1. The trim removed 3 bases at V and 9 bases at J, leaving 9 bases unmatched. The V gene's germline CDR1 is SQVTM and CDR2 ANQGSEA. This CDR3 is built from 14 residues. CDR3 in amino acids: CSVEGQGREGEQFF. The CDR3 bases are TGCAGCGTTGAGGGACAGGGTCGTGAGGGTGAGCAGTTCTTC.

J is TRBJ2-5 and V is TRBV5-1; TRBD1 aligns across 11 bases. Germline CDR1 and CDR2: SGHRS and YFSETQ. The CDR3 consists of 16 residues. Losses at the gene ends were 3 bases for V and 1 base for J; bases not matched to a gene: 5. The CDR3 loop reads CASSYGQGAIQETQYF. The CDR3 DNA reads as TGCGCCAGCAGCTATGGACAGGGGGCTATCCAAGAGACCCAGTACTTC.

The V gene is TRBV21-1, the J gene TRBJ2-3. TRBV21-1 is listed as a pseudogene. The CDR3 is 20 residues long. CDR3 amino acids: CASSKREVGYRGTRTDTQYF. The DNA for the CDR3 is TGTGCCAGCAGCAAAAGAGAAGTAGGTTATCGGGGGACACGCACAGATACGCAGTATTTT.

The gene calls are TRBV7-9 and TRBJ1-2; D is ambiguous. The CDR3 totals 13 residues. Germline V lookup: CDR1 SEHNR, CDR2 FQNEAQ (reference sequence). V was cut by 4 bases and J by 4 bases, with 10 bases left in between. The CDR3 spells CASSSGGLYGYTF. Here the CDR3 DNA reads TGTGCCAGCAGCTCCGGAGGGCTCTATGGCTACACCTTC.

The V and J genes are TRBV7-9 and TRBJ2-1; D gene uncertain. The germline V gene has CDR1 SEHNR and CDR2 FQNEAQ (reference sequence). The CDR3 spans 13 residues. V lost 1 base and J lost 6, with 7 bases in between. This CDR3 is CASSLGPGNEQFF. CDR3 in DNA: TGTGCCAGCAGCTTAGGACCAGGCAATGAGCAGTTCTTC. The whole variable domain, remainder taken from reference TRBV7-9 and TRBJ2-1, is DTGVSQNPRHKITKRGQNVTFRCDPISEHNRLYWYRQTLGQGPEFLTYFQNEAQLEKSRLLSDRFSAERPKGSFSTLEIQRTEQGDSAMYLCASSLGPGNEQFFGPGTRLTVL.

The V and J genes are TRBV10-3 and TRBJ1-6; no reliable D call. Trimming stripped 4 bases from V and 7 bases from J, with 8 bases between. The germline CDR1 and CDR2 sequences are ENHRY and SYGVKD. The CDR3 length is 13 residues. The CDR3 region is CAISVDPNSPLHF. The CDR3 coding sequence is TGTGCCATCAGTGTAGACCCCAATTCACCCCTCCACTTT.

The chain combines TRBV19 with TRBJ2-2; D remains unclear. Germline assignment: CDR1 LNHDA and CDR2 SQIVND (reference sequence). This CDR3 is built from 15 residues. V was shortened by 1 base and J by 3 bases, with 9 bases between the two germline ends. Here the CDR3 DNA reads TGTGCCAGTAGTATAGGTCCAGGAGACACCGGGGAGCTGTTTTTT. The encoded protein is CASSIGPGDTGELFF.

The gene calls are TRBV29-1 and TRBJ2-5; 9 nucleotides align to TRBD2. Germline V CDR1 and CDR2: SQVTM, ANQGSEA. V lost 6 bases to trimming and J lost 1 base; unmatched junction nucleotides: 3. CDR3 size: 13 residues. The CDR3 DNA follows: TGCAGCGTCGCAGCGGGGGGCCAAGAGACCCAGTACTTC. Translated, it gives CSVAAGGQETQYF.

V is TRBV6-5 and J is TRBJ2-7; tentatively, D is TRBD1 (5 bases). CDR1 is MNHEY and CDR2 is SVGAGI in the germline V gene. The V end lost 6 bases, the J end lost 4 bases, and 7 bases lay between the germline ends. The CDR3 sequence is 11 residues long. DNA for the CDR3: TGTGCCAGCAGCGCAGGGTACGAGCAGTACTTC. As protein: CASSAGYEQYF.

This clone was counted only a few times. The rearrangement links TRBV30 to TRBJ1-6; D possibly corresponds to TRBD1 (6 bases). The CDR3 totals 16 residues. CDR1 is GTSNPN, CDR2 SVGIG, per germline (reference sequence). V shed 3 bases and J shed 0 bases, with 12 bases lying between them. The CDR3 region is CAWRDRLSSYNSPLHF. CDR3 sequence (DNA): TGTGCCTGGAGAGACAGGCTGAGCTCCTATAATTCACCCCTCCACTTT.